The present T cell receptor beta chain was sequenced within a study of blood T cell repertoires in COVID-19. Libraries were prepared by immunoSEQ multiplex PCR; TCRdb keeps only in-frame clonotypes and omits some of them. Found here are roughly 300,000 clones, 86% of them singletons; the top ten hold approximately 12%. The length of the CDR3 is 15 residues. J lost 5 bases, V lost 0 bases, and 6 bases had no gene match. Germline-derived CDR1 and CDR2 are MGHRA and YSYEKL. The origin of this receptor is a woman in her 30s with COVID-19, enrolled during active disease. Sequenced sample: peripheral blood. The chain carries TRBV4-1 and TRBJ1-2; 7 bases agree with TRBD1. As DNA, the CDR3 is TGCGCCAGCAGCCAAGATCTCCCAGGGGGGTATGGCTACACCTTC. Its translation is CASSQDLPGGYGYTF.